The 9 T cell receptor beta chains below come from one sample, sequenced in a study of cytomegalovirus exposure and HLA in healthy donors. It was with 60 Vbeta and 13 Jbeta primers that the PCR ran. The table came from immunoSEQ multiplex PCR; TCRdb's copy has only in-frame clones and leaves some out. The table has about 96,000 clones, 60% to 80% seen once. The material sequenced was PBMCs. These receptors came from a man aged 60-69 years in good health and CMV-seronegative.

This clone was found once. The chain couples TRBV12-5 to TRBJ2-5; D possibly corresponds to TRBD2 (6 bases). Germline V gene data show CDR1 as LGHNT and CDR2 as FRNRAP. The CDR3 covers 15 residues. V dropped 6 bases and J dropped 2 bases, with 16 bases sitting between them. In DNA form, the CDR3 reads TGTGCTAGTGGCCCCGGGGGTGGGGGGCAAGAGACCCAGTACTTC. Translation: CASGPGGGGQETQYF.

The rearrangement uses TRBV5-4 and TRBJ2-7; D remains ambiguous. Germline-derived CDR1 and CDR2 are SGHNT and YYREEE (reference sequence). With 4 bases removed from V and 0 bases from J, the gap between germline ends came to 5 bases. The CDR3 contains 12 residues. CDR3 coding DNA: TGTGCCAGCAGCGCGCGCTCCTACGAGCAGTACTTC. Amino acid sequence: CASSARSYEQYF.

The gene calls are TRBV27 and TRBJ1-2; unclear D gene. Germline V gives CDR1 MNHEY, CDR2 SMNVEV (reference sequence). The CDR3 contains 12 residues. Trimming took off 5 bases at V and 7 bases at J, with 11 bases between the two ends. CDR3 loop: CASSPDNGGYTF. In nucleotides, the CDR3 is TGTGCCAGCAGTCCCGACAACGGTGGCTACACCTTC.

This chain links TRBV28 with TRBJ2-3; no clear D. Germline V gives CDR1 MDHEN, CDR2 SYDVKM. V gave up 6 bases and J gave up 0 bases, with 7 bases separating them. This CDR3 is built from 13 residues. The DNA for the CDR3 is TGTGCCAGCAGGGCACAGAGCACAGATACGCAGTATTTT. Protein sequence: CASRAQSTDTQYF. Full variable domain (outside the CDR3, taken from reference TRBV28 and TRBJ2-3): DVKVTQSSRYLVKRTGEKVFLECVQDMDHENMFWYRQDPGLGLRLIYFSYDVKMKEKGDIPEGYSVSREKKERFSLILESASTNQTSMYLCASRAQSTDTQYFGPGTRLTVL.

The chain is built from TRBV2 and TRBJ2-2; 11 positions agree with TRBD2. The junction had 4 bases not matched to a gene; V was cut back by 6 bases and J by 4 bases. The CDR3 runs 15 residues. Germline V gene data show CDR1 as SNHLY and CDR2 as FYNNEI. The CDR3 DNA is TGTGCCAGCAGGAGACTAGCGGGGATCACCGGGGAGCTGTTTTTT. Its protein product is CASRRLAGITGELFF.

A word on this clone: This sample also contains other DNA sequences that code for the same CDR3. The rearrangement uses TRBV19 and TRBJ1-5; possible D gene TRBD1, 6 bases. Trimming took off 5 bases at V and 6 bases at J, with 11 bases between the two ends. Germline loops: CDR1 LNHDA, CDR2 SQIVND (reference sequence). The CDR3 sequence is 13 residues long. CDR3 coding DNA: TGTGCCAGTAGTCCGGACAGAGTTCAGCCCCAGCATTTT. Translating it yields CASSPDRVQPQHF.

The chain uses TRBV7-6 and TRBJ2-1, with D perhaps matching TRBD1 (5 bases). The CDR3 spans 17 residues. V lost 4 bases, J lost 2 bases, and 18 bases lay in between. Germline V gene data show CDR1 as SGHVS and CDR2 as FNYEAQ. The CDR3 here is CASSSPEGVVAYNEQFF. The CDR3 DNA reads TGTGCCAGCAGCTCGCCCGAAGGGGTAGTGGCCTACAATGAGCAGTTCTTC.

The J gene is TRBJ2-7, the V gene TRBV19, with 12 bases matching TRBD2. The CDR3 is made up of 14 amino acids. V lost 6 bases to trimming and J lost 0 bases; unmatched junction nucleotides: 0. The germline V gene encodes CDR1 LNHDA and CDR2 SQIVND (reference sequence). DNA of the CDR3: TGTGCCAGTAGGACTAGCGGGAGCTCCTACGAGCAGTACTTC. Protein: CASRTSGSSYEQYF.

The chain has TRBV2 and TRBJ1-1, with a weak D call TRBD1 (6 bases). Trimming stripped 11 bases from V and 11 bases from J, with 27 bases between. The CDR3 totals 14 residues. CDR1 and CDR2 from the germline V gene are SNHLY and FYNNEI. For the CDR3, the DNA is TGTGCCTCCATCGGACAGCCTGATCCACTTGGGGCTTTCTTT. Protein sequence: CASIGQPDPLGAFF.